This T cell receptor beta chain stems from a study of regulatory T cells in long-lasting Graves disease. Study-wide points: Researchers examined only peripheral blood and not thyroid tissue. Sharing of public clonotypes was greater in persistent patients (under 3,000) than in new patients (around 930).

Time point described: persistent/refractory GD, antithyroid drugs over 5 years with positive TRAb. Extracted PBMC RNA gave rise to the TCR library. This clonotype was seen at least ten times. Its antigen is not known. The germline V and J ends were trimmed by 6 bases and 4 bases, with 15 bases remaining between them. This CDR3 contains 14 residues. CDR3-region Arm-PCR and iRepertoire HTBI primers produced the TCR beta libraries. MiXCR, run by TCRdb on the multiplex PCR reads, gives a single entry per CDR3 protein. The data contain about 470,000 distinct CDR3 sequences, 20% to 25% of them singletons. The source is a female donor with Graves disease. The chain has TRBV12-3 or TRBV12-4 and TRBJ1-1; D is undetermined. The material sequenced was peripheral blood mononuclear cells (PBMCs), taken when the disease was refractory, from a patient treated with antithyroid drugs. The CDR3 DNA reads TGTGCCAGCAGCTCCTTGGCCATGACCACTGAAGCTTTCTTT. Its translation: CASSSLAMTTEAFF.